This T cell receptor (beta chain) was identified during a study of cytomegalovirus exposure and HLA in healthy donors. Assay: immunoSEQ multiplex PCR; the TCRdb copy retains only in-frame clones and omits some. The table includes approximately 60,000 clones, roughly 94% detected once. The CDR3 spans 12 residues. V was cut by 2 bases and J by 8 bases, with 9 bases left in between. The germline gives CDR1 MNHEY, CDR2 SVGAGI. Turning to this clone: Antigen: not known.

Study conclusions and caveats: The classifier was said to identify cytomegalovirus status with high specificity and sensitivity. In vitro assays verified that three CMV-associated chains recognized CMV antigens specifically.

This sequence joins TRBV6-5 and TRBJ1-2, with D possibly being TRBD1 (5 bases). The origin of this receptor is a woman aged 18-30 years in good health and CMV-seronegative. Sequencing was done on a sample of PBMCs. The CDR3 coding sequence is TGTGCCAGCAGTTACGGGACTAGCGGCTACACCTTC. Translation: CASSYGTSGYTF.